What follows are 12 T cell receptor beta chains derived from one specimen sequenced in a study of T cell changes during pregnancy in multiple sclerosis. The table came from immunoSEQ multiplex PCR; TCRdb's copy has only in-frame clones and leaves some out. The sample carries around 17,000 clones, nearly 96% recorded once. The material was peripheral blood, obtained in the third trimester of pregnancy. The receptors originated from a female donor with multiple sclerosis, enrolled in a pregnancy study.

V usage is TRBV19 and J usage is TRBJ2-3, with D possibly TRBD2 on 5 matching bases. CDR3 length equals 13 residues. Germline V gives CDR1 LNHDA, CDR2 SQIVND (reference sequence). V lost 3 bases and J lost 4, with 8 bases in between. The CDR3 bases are TGTGCCAGTAGTATTGGGCGGGCAGATACGCAGTATTTT. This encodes CASSIGRADTQYF. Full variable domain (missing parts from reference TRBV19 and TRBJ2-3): DGGITQSPKYLFRKEGQNVTLSCEQNLNHDAMYWYRQDPGQGLRLIYYSQIVNDFQKGDIAEGYSVSREKKESFPLTVTSAQKNPTAFYLCASSIGRADTQYFGPGTRLTVL.

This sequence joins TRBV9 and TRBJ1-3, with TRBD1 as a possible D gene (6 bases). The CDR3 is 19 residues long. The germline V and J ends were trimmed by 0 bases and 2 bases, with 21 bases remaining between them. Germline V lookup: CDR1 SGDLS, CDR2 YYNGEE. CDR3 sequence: CASSVVDRGAGGTGNTIYF. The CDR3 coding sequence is TGTGCCAGCAGCGTAGTGGACAGAGGGGCGGGGGGCACTGGAAACACCATATATTTT. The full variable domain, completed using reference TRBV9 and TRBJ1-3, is DSGVTQTPKHLITATGQRVTLRCSPRSGDLSVYWYQQSLDQGLQFLIQYYNGEERAKGNILERFSAQQFPDLHSELNLSSLELGDSALYFCASSVVDRGAGGTGNTIYFGEGSWLTVV.

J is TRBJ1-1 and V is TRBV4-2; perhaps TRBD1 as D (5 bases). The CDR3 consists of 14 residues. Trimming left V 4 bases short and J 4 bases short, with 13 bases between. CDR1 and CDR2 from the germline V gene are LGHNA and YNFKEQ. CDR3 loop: CASSPARGSTEAFF. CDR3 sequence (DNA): TGTGCCAGCAGCCCCGCCCGGGGGAGCACTGAAGCTTTCTTT.

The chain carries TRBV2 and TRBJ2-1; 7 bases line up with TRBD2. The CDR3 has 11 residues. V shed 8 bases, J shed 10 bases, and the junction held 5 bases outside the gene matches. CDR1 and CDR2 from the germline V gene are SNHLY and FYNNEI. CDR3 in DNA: TGTGCCAGCTTCGTGCGGGAGGAGCAGTTCTTC. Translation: CASFVREEQFF.

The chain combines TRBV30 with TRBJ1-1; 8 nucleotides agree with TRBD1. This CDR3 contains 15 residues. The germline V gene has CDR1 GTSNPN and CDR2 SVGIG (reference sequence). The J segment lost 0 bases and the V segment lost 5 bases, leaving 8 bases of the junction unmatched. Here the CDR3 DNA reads TGTGCCTGGGGGTCAGGGGGCTTCATGAACACTGAAGCTTTCTTT. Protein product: CAWGSGGFMNTEAFF. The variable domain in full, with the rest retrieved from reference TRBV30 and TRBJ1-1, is SQTIHQWPATLVQPVGSPLSLECTVEGTSNPNLYWYRQAAGRGLQLLFYSVGIGQISSEVPQNLSASRPQDRQFILSSKKLLLSDSGFYLCAWGSGGFMNTEAFFGQGTRLTVV.

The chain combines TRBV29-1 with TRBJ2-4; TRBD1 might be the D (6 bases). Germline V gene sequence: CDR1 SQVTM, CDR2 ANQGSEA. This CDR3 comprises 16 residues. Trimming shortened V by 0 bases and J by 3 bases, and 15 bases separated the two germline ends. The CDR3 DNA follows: TGCAGCGTTGAAGATCCGGGACAAACCTACAAAAACATTCAGTACTTC. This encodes CSVEDPGQTYKNIQYF.

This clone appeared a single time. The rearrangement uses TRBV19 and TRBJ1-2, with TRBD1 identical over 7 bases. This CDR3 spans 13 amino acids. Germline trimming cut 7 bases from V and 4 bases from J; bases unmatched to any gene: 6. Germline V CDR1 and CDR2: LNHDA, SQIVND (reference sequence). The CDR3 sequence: CASTDRFSYGYTF. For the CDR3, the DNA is TGTGCCAGTACGGACAGGTTCTCCTATGGCTACACCTTC.

In nucleotides, the CDR3 is TGCGCCAGCAGCTTGGCGGGACAGGGGGGCCGGGGAACCGGGGAGCTGTTTTTT. Translating it yields CASSLAGQGGRGTGELFF. The chain is built from TRBV5-1 and TRBJ2-2; 11 nucleotides agree with TRBD1. The germline gives CDR1 SGHRS, CDR2 YFSETQ. V shed 0 bases, J shed 5 bases, and the junction held 9 bases outside the gene matches. The CDR3 consists of 18 residues.

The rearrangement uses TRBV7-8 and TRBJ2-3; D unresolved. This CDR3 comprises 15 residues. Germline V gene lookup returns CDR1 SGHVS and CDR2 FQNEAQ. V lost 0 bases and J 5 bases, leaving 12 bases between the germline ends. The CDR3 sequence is CASSLAEYREDTQYF. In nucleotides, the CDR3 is TGTGCCAGCAGCTTAGCCGAATACAGAGAAGATACGCAGTATTTT.

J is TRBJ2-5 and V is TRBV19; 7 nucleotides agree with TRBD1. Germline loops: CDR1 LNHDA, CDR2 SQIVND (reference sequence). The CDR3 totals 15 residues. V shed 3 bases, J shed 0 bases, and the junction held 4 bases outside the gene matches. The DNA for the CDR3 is TGTGCCAGTAGTATCTCCAGGGGGAACCAAGAGACCCAGTACTTC. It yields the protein CASSISRGNQETQYF.

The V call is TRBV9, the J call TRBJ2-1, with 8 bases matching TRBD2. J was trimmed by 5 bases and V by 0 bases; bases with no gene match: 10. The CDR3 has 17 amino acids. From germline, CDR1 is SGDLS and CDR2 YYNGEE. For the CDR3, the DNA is TGTGCCAGCAGCGTAGCTTTGTCAGCGGGAGTAGACAATGAGCAGTTCTTC. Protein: CASSVALSAGVDNEQFF.

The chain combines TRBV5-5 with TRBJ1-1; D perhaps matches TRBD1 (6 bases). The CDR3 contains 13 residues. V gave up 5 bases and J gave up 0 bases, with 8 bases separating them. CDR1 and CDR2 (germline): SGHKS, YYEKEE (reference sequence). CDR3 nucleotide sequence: TGTGCCAGCAGTTACAGGGTGAACACTGAAGCTTTCTTT. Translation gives CASSYRVNTEAFF.